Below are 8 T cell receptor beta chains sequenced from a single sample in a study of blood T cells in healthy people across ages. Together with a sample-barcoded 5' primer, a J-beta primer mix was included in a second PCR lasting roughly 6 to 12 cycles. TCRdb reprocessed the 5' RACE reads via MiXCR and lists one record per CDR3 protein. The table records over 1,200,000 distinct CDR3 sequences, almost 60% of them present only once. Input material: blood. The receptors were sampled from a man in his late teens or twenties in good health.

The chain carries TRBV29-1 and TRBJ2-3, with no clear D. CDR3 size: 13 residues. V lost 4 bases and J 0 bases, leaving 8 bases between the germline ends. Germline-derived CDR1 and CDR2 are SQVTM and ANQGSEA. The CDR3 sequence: CSVVFSSTDTQYF. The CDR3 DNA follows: TGCAGCGTTGTTTTCTCGAGCACAGATACGCAGTATTTT.

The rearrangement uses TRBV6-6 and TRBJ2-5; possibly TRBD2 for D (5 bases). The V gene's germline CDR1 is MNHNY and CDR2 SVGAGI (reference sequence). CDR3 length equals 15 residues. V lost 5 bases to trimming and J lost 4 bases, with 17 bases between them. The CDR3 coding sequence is TGTGCCAGCAGTGACGGAACCGGGGAGCCAGAGACCCAGTACTTC. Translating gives CASSDGTGEPETQYF.

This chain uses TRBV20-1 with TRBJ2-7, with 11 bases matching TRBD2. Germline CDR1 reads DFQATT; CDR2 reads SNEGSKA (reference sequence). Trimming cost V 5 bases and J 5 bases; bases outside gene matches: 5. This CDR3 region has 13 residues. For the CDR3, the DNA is TGCAGTGCTGACGGGACTAGCGGCCACGAGCAGTACTTC. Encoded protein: CSADGTSGHEQYF.

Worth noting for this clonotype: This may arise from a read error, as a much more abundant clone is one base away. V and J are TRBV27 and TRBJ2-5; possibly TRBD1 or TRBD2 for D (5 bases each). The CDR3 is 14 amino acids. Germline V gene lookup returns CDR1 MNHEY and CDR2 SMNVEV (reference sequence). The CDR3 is CAGRGVTGRETQYF. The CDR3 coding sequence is TGTGCCGGCAGAGGGGTTACGGGACGAGAGACCCAGTACTTC.

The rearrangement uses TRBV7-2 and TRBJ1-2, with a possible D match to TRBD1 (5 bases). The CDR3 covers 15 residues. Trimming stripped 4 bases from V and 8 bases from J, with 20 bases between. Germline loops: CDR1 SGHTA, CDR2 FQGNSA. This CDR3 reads CASSSPPAGRSGYTF. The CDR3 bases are TGTGCCAGCAGCTCCCCCCCCGCAGGGCGCAGCGGCTACACCTTC. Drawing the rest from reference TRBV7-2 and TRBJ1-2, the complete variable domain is GAGVSQSPSNKVTEKGKDVELRCDPISGHTALYWYRQSLGQGLEFLIYFQGNSAPDKSGLPSDRFSAERTGGSVSTLTIQRTQQEDSAVYLCASSSPPAGRSGYTFGSGTRLTVV.

CDR3 sequence (DNA): TGTGCCATCAGTGAGCCGAACCCGCTGAAATACGAGCAGTACTTC. Encoded protein: CAISEPNPLKYEQYF. V and J are TRBV10-3 and TRBJ2-5; no firm D call. The tail of the sequence fits TRBJ2-7 better, so the J call may be wrong. The germline V gene has CDR1 ENHRY and CDR2 SYGVKD. The CDR3 length is 15 residues.

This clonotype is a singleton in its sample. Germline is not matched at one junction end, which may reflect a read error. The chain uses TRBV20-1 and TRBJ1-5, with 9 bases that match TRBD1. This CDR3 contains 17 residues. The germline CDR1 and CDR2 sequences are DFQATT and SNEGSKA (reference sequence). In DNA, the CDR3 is TGCAGTGTCGCCAGGAACCGGGACAGGGACGCGAATCAGCCCGAGCATTTT. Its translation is CSVARNRDRDANQPEHF.

CDR3 DNA sequence: TGCGCCAGCAGCCCGAGAGCCGGGACAGGAGCCTACGAGCAGTACTTC. Amino acid sequence: CASSPRAGTGAYEQYF. V and J are TRBV4-3 and TRBJ2-7, with TRBD1 identical over 8 bases. The V segment lost 4 bases and the J segment 2 bases; nucleotides outside the gene matches: 10. The CDR3 is 16 residues long. The germline gives CDR1 LGHNA, CDR2 YSLEER.